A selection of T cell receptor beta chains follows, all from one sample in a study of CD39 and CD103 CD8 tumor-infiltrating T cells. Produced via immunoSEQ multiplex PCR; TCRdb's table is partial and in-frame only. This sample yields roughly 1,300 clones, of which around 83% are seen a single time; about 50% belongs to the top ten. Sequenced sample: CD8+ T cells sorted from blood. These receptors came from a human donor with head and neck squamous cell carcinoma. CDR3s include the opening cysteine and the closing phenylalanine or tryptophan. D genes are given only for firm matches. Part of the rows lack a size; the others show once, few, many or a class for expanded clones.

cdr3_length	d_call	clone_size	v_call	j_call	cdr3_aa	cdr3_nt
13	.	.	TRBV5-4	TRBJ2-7	CASSLGGTYEQYF	TGTGCCAGCAGCTTGGGCGGTACCTACGAGCAGTACTTC
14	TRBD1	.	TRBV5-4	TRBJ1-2	CASSARDRHYGYTF	TGTGCCAGCAGCGCCCGGGACAGACACTATGGCTACACCTTC
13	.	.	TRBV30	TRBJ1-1	CAWTPGVSTEAFF	TGTGCCTGGACCCCAGGGGTGAGCACTGAAGCTTTCTTT
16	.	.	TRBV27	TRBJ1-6	CASSSQRLFYNSPLHF	TGTGCCAGCAGTTCCCAGCGGCTATTCTATAATTCACCCCTCCACTTT
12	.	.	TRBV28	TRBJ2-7	CASSPPRGGQYF	TGTGCCAGCAGTCCCCCACGGGGAGGGCAGTACTTC
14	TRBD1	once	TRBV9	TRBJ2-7	CASSPSYRGGEQYF	TGTGCCAGCAGCCCGAGTTACAGGGGCGGCGAGCAGTACTTC
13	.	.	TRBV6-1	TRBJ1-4	CASSAATNEKLFF	TGTGCCAGCAGTGCGGCAACTAATGAAAAACTGTTTTTT
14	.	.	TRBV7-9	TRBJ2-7	CASSSSLTHYEQYF	TGTGCCAGCAGCTCGTCCCTGACCCACTACGAGCAGTACTTC
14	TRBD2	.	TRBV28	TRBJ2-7	CASSDWRGGIEQYF	TGTGCCAGCAGTGACTGGCGGGGGGGGATCGAGCAGTACTTC
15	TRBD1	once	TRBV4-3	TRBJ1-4	CASSQIDRADEKLFF	TGCGCCAGCAGCCAGATCGACAGGGCGGATGAAAAACTGTTTTTT
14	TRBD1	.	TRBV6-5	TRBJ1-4	CASSLGTGVGKLFF	TGTGCCAGCAGTTTAGGGACAGGGGTTGGAAAACTGTTTTTT
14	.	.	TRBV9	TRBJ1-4	CASSVGSGEEKLFF	TGTGCCAGCAGCGTAGGGTCAGGGGAGGAAAAACTGTTTTTT
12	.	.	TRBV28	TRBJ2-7	CASSSRVYEQYF	TGTGCCAGCAGTTCGAGGGTATACGAGCAGTACTTC
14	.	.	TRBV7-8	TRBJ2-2	CASELGWGAGELFF	TGTGCCAGCGAATTGGGTTGGGGGGCCGGGGAGCTGTTTTTT
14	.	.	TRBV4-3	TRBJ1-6	CASSLDGINSPLHF	TGCGCCAGCAGCCTCGACGGAATTAATTCACCCCTCCACTTT
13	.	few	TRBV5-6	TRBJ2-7	CASSLPGAYEQYF	TGTGCCAGCAGCTTGCCAGGGGCCTACGAGCAGTACTTC
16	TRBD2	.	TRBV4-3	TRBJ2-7	CASSQDLAGGPGEQYF	TGCGCCAGCAGCCAAGATCTGGCGGGGGGGCCCGGCGAGCAGTACTTC
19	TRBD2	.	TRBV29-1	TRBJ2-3	CSVDLASGGEVYSTDTQYF	TGCAGCGTTGATTTGGCTAGCGGGGGGGAAGTCTATAGCACAGATACGCAGTATTTT
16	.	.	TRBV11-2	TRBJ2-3	CASSFSRTRGTDTQYF	TGTGCCAGCAGCTTTTCCCGCACCCGGGGCACAGATACGCAGTATTTT
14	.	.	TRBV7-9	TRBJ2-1	CASSLRLINNEQFF	TGTGCCAGCAGCTTAAGACTCATAAACAATGAGCAGTTCTTC
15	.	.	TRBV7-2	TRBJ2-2	CASSLGWGNTGELFF	TGTGCCAGCAGCCTAGGGTGGGGTAACACCGGGGAGCTGTTTTTT
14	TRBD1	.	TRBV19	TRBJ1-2	CASSPWTGTYGYTF	TGTGCCAGTAGTCCATGGACAGGGACCTATGGCTACACCTTC
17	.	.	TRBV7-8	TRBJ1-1	CASSLEGLTGVNTEAFF	TGTGCCAGCAGCTTAGAGGGCCTCACCGGAGTGAACACTGAAGCTTTCTTT
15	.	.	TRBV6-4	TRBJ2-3	CASSYGEAGTDTQYF	TGTGCCAGCAGTTACGGGGAGGCGGGCACAGATACGCAGTATTTT
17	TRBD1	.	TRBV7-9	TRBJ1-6	CASSSHDLTGVNSPLHF	TGTGCCAGCAGCTCCCATGATCTGACAGGGGTTAATTCACCCCTCCACTTT
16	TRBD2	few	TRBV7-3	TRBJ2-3	CASSIVAGGPGDTQYF	TGTGCCAGCAGCATTGTGGCGGGGGGGCCGGGTGATACGCAGTATTTT
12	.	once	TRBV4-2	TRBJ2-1	CASSPNKNEQFF	TGTGCCAGCAGCCCAAACAAGAATGAGCAGTTCTTC
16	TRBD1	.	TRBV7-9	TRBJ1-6	CASSGHEQTGRSPLHF	TGTGCCAGCAGCGGCCACGAACAGACAGGGAGGTCACCCCTCCACTTT
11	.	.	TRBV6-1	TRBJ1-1	CASSRRTEAFF	TGTGCCAGCAGTAGACGAACTGAAGCTTTCTTT
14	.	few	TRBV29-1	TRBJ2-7	CSVVGTRTSYEQYF	TGCAGCGTTGTGGGGACAAGAACCTCCTACGAGCAGTACTTC
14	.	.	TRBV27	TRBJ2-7	CASSLGRDDYEQYF	TGTGCCAGCAGTTTAGGCAGGGATGACTACGAGCAGTACTTC
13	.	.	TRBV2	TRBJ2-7	CASRQYGGYEQYF	TGTGCCAGCAGACAATACGGCGGATACGAGCAGTACTTC
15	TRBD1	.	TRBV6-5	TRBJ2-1	CASSYLQGDYNEQFF	TGTGCCAGCAGTTATTTGCAGGGGGATTACAATGAGCAGTTCTTC
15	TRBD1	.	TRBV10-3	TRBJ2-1	CAISEQGQRYNEQFF	TGTGCCATCAGTGAGCAGGGACAGAGATACAATGAGCAGTTCTTC
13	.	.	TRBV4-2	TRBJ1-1	CASRGGGDTEAFF	TGTGCCAGCAGGGGGGGAGGGGACACTGAAGCTTTCTTT
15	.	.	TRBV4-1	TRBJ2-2	CASSQYQGQSGELFF	TGCGCCAGCAGCCAGTACCAAGGACAGAGCGGGGAGCTGTTTTTT
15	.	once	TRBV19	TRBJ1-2	CASSDLTGYGYGYTF	TGTGCCAGTAGTGATTTGACAGGTTACGGCTATGGCTACACCTTC
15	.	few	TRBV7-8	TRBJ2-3	CASSSRLLSTDTQYF	TGTGCCAGCAGTTCCCGACTACTTAGCACAGATACGCAGTATTTT
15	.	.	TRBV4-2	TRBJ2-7	CASSPRTVSSYEQYF	TGTGCCAGCAGCCCTCGGACAGTCTCGTCCTACGAGCAGTACTTC
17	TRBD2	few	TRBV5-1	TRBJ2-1	CASSFSGTSDFYNEQFF	TGCGCCAGCAGTTTTTCCGGGACTAGCGATTTCTACAATGAGCAGTTCTTC
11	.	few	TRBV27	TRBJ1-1	CASGRRTEAFF	TGTGCCAGCGGTAGGAGGACTGAAGCTTTCTTT
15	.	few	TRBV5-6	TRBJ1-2	CASTTFGQFVYGYTF	TGTGCCAGCACCACTTTTGGGCAGTTTGTATATGGCTACACCTTC
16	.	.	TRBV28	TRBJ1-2	CASSPRAGRLNYGYTF	TGTGCCAGCAGTCCCCGGGCCGGTCGGCTTAACTATGGCTACACCTTC
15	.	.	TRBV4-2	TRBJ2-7	CASSQYRLGADEQYF	TGTGCCAGCAGCCAATACAGGCTGGGGGCTGACGAGCAGTACTTC
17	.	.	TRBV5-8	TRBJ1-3	CASSLTQGSGPGNTIYF	TGTGCCAGCAGCTTGACTCAGGGCTCCGGTCCAGGAAACACCATATATTTT
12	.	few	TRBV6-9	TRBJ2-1	CASSYVGNEQFF	TGTGCCAGCAGTTACGTCGGAAATGAGCAGTTCTTC
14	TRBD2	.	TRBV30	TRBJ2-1	CAWSVRGAYNEQFF	TGTGCCTGGAGTGTACGGGGGGCCTACAATGAGCAGTTCTTC
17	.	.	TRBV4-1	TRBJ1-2	CASSQGPLGGGSYGYTF	TGCGCCAGCAGCCAAGGTCCCCTTGGGGGAGGGAGCTATGGCTACACCTTC